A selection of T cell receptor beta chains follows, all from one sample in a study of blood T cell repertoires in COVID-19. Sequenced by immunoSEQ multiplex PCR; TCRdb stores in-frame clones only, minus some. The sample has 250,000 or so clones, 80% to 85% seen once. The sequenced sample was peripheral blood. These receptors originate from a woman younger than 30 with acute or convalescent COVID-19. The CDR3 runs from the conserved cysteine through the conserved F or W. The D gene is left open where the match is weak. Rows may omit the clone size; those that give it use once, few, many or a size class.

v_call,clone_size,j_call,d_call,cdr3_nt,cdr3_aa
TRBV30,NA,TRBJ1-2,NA,TGTGCCTGGAGTGTAGCAGGGGCAGAGGGCTACACCTTC,CAWSVAGAEGYTF
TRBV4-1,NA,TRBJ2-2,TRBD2,TGCGCCAGCAGCCAAGTTGCGGGAGGTCGGTCCGGGGAGCTGTTTTTT,CASSQVAGGRSGELFF
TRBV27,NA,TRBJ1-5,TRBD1,TGTGCCAGCAGTTTATACAGGGGGGATCAGCCCCAGCATTTT,CASSLYRGDQPQHF
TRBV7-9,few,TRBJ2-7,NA,TGTGCCAGCAGCTTAGACGGAGGGGGCGCCTACGAGCAGTACTTC,CASSLDGGGAYEQYF
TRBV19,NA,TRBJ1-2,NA,TGTGCCAGTAGTATCGATGTCCTCCCCACAGTCTATGGCTACACCTTC,CASSIDVLPTVYGYTF
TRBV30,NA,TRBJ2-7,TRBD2,TGTGCTTGGACTAGGGAGGACGAGCAGTACTTC,CAWTREDEQYF
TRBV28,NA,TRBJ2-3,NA,TGTGCCAGCAGTTTCCTTCCGGTATACAGTACAGATACGCAGTATTTT,CASSFLPVYSTDTQYF
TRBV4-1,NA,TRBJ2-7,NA,TGCGCCAGCAGCCAAGATCACGAGTGGAGCTCCTACGAGCAGTACTTC,CASSQDHEWSSYEQYF
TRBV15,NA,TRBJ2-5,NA,TGTGCCACCAGCAGAGATCGTGACATCCGGTCATTGACCCAGTACTTC,CATSRDRDIRSLTQYF
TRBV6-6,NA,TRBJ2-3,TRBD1,TGTGCCAGCCGTACAGGGGGCGCAGATACGCAGTATTTT,CASRTGGADTQYF
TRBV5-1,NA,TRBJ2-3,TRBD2,TGCGCCAGCAGACTAGCGGTGGGATCAGATACGCAGTATTTT,CASRLAVGSDTQYF
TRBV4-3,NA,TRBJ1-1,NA,TGCGCCAGCAGCCAAGGTAGGGGTCGCACTGAAGCTTTCTTT,CASSQGRGRTEAFF
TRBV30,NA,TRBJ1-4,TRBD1,TGTGCCTGGAGTCGGGACAGGGTGGAGGGAAAACTGTTTTTT,CAWSRDRVEGKLFF
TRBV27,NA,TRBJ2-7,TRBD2,TGTGCCAGCAGTTTACTGGGGTTCGCGGGGGACGAGCAGTACTTC,CASSLLGFAGDEQYF
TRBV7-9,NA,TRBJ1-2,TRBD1,TGTGCCAGCAGCTTAGTGACAGGGGGGTTCTATGGCTACACCTTC,CASSLVTGGFYGYTF
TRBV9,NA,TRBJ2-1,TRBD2,TGTGCCAGCAGCGTTAGCGGGAGTAGCGATGAGCAGTTCTTC,CASSVSGSSDEQFF
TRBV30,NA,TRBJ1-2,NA,TGTGCCTGTTACCGGGCGGGGCGCTATGGCTACACCTTC,CACYRAGRYGYTF